The following is a T cell receptor (beta chain) sequence with its context. The data were obtained in a study of tumor and adjacent non-tumor tissue in lung cancer. In germline, CDR1 is SGHAT, CDR2 FQNNGV. The ends were cut back, 2 bases at V and 10 bases at J, with 17 bases in the middle. The CDR3 covers 14 residues. TCRbeta libraries were built with three rounds of nested PCR, modified from ARM-PCR. One entry per CDR3 protein results from TCRdb running MiXCR on the multiplex PCR reads. The table lists 75,000 to 80,000 distinct CDR3 sequences, 65% to 90% of them singletons, with more than 10% in the top ten. No cell sorting was done before RNA was extracted from the tissue.

This chain uses TRBV11-2 with TRBJ1-2; no definite D call. The sample comprised lung tumor tissue. The receptor's source is a woman between 45 and 65 years old with non-small cell lung cancer. The CDR3 reads CASSLTCTNYIYTF. The DNA for the CDR3 is TGTGCCAGCAGCTTAACATGTACTAACTATATCTACACCTTC.